The 13 T cell receptor beta chains below come from one sample, sequenced in a study of siplizumab effects on memory and regulatory T cells. The repertoire was sequenced with immunoSEQ multiplex PCR; TCRdb's copy has only in-frame clones and lacks some. The table shows some 100,000 clones, with 90% to 95% occurring only once. Specimen: Tregs sorted from blood. These receptors were collected from a human donor in good health.

The V and J genes are TRBV2 and TRBJ2-2; TRBD2 agrees at 7 bases. Germline loops: CDR1 SNHLY, CDR2 FYNNEI. This CDR3 has 14 amino acids. V lost 8 bases and J lost 0; bases outside the gene matches: 3. CDR3 DNA sequence: TGTGCCAGCTCGGCGGGAGCGAACACCGGGGAGCTGTTTTTT. Its protein is CASSAGANTGELFF.

A remark on this clone: Other DNA sequences from this sample encode an identical CDR3 as well. This chain links TRBV5-1 with TRBJ2-3; unclear D gene. Between the trimmed V and J ends, which lost 4 bases and 2 bases, there was a span of 8 bases. This CDR3 is built from 13 residues. Per germline, CDR1 SGHRS and CDR2 YFSETQ. This CDR3 is CASSPGPTDTQYF. Here the CDR3 DNA reads TGCGCCAGCAGCCCCGGGCCCACAGATACGCAGTATTTT.

J is TRBJ2-1 and V is TRBV5-6; weak D call: TRBD2 (6 bases). The length of the CDR3 is 16 residues. CDR1 and CDR2 (germline): SGHDT, YYEEEE. The V and J ends lost 2 bases and 4 bases respectively, with 16 bases between them. The CDR3 spells CASSFRREWGYNEQFF. CDR3 DNA sequence: TGTGCCAGCAGCTTCAGGCGGGAATGGGGTTACAATGAGCAGTTCTTC.

With respect to this clone: The same CDR3 arises from other DNA sequences in this sample as well. The rearrangement joins TRBV5-1 to TRBJ2-3; 8 bases match TRBD2. V trimming: 4 bases; J trimming: 5 bases; junction bases outside the gene matches: 12. The length of the CDR3 is 16 residues. Germline CDR1 is SGHRS and CDR2 is YFSETQ. CDR3 in DNA: TGCGCCAGCAGCGGCTTTAGCGGGAATCCCCGAGATACGCAGTATTTT. This gives the protein CASSGFSGNPRDTQYF.

The rearrangement joins TRBV7-9 to TRBJ1-1, with D perhaps TRBD1 (6 bases). Deletions cut 1 base from V and 8 bases from J, with 8 bases between. Germline V gene sequence: CDR1 SEHNR, CDR2 FQNEAQ (reference sequence). This CDR3 comprises 12 residues. CDR3 sequence: CASSLDRAEAFF. In DNA form, the CDR3 reads TGTGCCAGCAGCTTAGACAGGGCCGAAGCTTTCTTT.

There are a few counts of this clone. The V and J genes are TRBV5-5 and TRBJ2-7; D uncertain. The V gene's germline CDR1 is SGHKS and CDR2 YYEKEE (reference sequence). V dropped 7 bases and J dropped 2 bases, with 16 bases sitting between them. The CDR3 runs 14 residues. Here the CDR3 DNA reads TGTGCCAGCCCCGCTTACCGCCTTCCCTACGAGCAGTACTTC. Translating gives CASPAYRLPYEQYF.

The chain employs TRBV4-1 and TRBJ2-1, with D perhaps matching TRBD1 (6 bases). The CDR3 spans 15 residues. Germline values: CDR1 MGHRA, CDR2 YSYEKL. Trimming removed 0 bases at V and 2 bases at J, with 8 bases between. CDR3 in DNA: TGCGCCAGCAGCCAAGACAGGGGAACCTACAATGAGCAGTTCTTC. This codes for CASSQDRGTYNEQFF.

The chain is built from TRBV5-1 and TRBJ2-2; D assignment may be TRBD1 or TRBD2 (5 bases each). In germline, CDR1 is SGHRS, CDR2 YFSETQ. V lost 6 bases and J 2 bases, leaving 17 bases between the germline ends. The CDR3 contains 16 residues. This CDR3 is CASKQNPGTNTGELFF. The CDR3 coding sequence is TGCGCCAGCAAGCAAAATCCGGGGACCAACACCGGGGAGCTGTTTTTT.

V gene TRBV6-1 combines with J gene TRBJ2-5; D possibly uses TRBD1 or TRBD2 (6 bases each). The CDR3 is 14 amino acids. From germline, CDR1 is MNHNS and CDR2 SASEGT. Trimming took off 7 bases at V and 12 bases at J, with 24 bases between the two ends. The CDR3: CASTLMGGTEGEYF. In DNA, the CDR3 is TGTGCCAGCACCTTAATGGGGGGCACTGAAGGGGAGTACTTC.

The V call is TRBV5-1, the J call TRBJ1-2; D uncertain. The CDR3 totals 15 residues. The germline CDR1 and CDR2 sequences are SGHRS and YFSETQ. Trimming took off 3 bases at V and 1 base at J, with 13 bases between the two ends. The CDR3 protein is CASSWVAEGNYGYTF. DNA of the CDR3: TGCGCCAGCAGCTGGGTAGCCGAGGGTAACTATGGCTACACCTTC.

The V and J genes are TRBV5-6 and TRBJ2-2; TRBD1 might be the D (5 bases). Germline assignment: CDR1 SGHDT and CDR2 YYEEEE. CDR3 length: 16 amino acids. Trimming took 3 bases from V and 0 from J, leaving 12 bases between them. The CDR3 nucleotides read TGTGCCAGCAGCTCCCCCCACAGGACGAACACCGGGGAGCTGTTTTTT. Translation: CASSSPHRTNTGELFF. Looking up the rest from reference TRBV5-6 and TRBJ2-2 gives the full variable domain: DAGVTQSPTHLIKTRGQQVTLRCSPKSGHDTVSWYQQALGQGPQFIFQYYEEEERQRGNFPDRFSGHQFPNYSSELNVNALLLGDSALYLCASSSPHRTNTGELFFGEGSRLTVL.

In this sample, this clone turned up once. An end of the junction does not agree with germline; a read error may underlie this. V gene TRBV5-6 combines with J gene TRBJ2-7; 9 nucleotides line up with TRBD1. Germline V gene lookup returns CDR1 SGHDT and CDR2 YYEEEE. The CDR3 consists of 12 residues. Written as DNA, the CDR3 is TGTGCCAGCAGCTCCTGGGACAGGGACTTGCACTTC. It encodes CASSSWDRDLHF.

The V call is TRBV5-1, the J call TRBJ2-5; tentatively, D is TRBD1 (6 bases). V was trimmed by 2 bases and J by 4 bases, leaving 12 bases between them. CDR1 is SGHRS and CDR2 is YFSETQ in the germline V gene. CDR3 size: 14 residues. The CDR3 sequence: CASSLQQGLETQYF. The DNA for the CDR3 is TGCGCCAGCAGCTTACAACAGGGTTTAGAGACCCAGTACTTC.